This TCR beta chain was sequenced during a study of identical twins. Study findings and constraints: Excess twin sharing in beta out-of-frame sequences was weaker.

TCRdb recomputed calls from the 5' RACE reads with MiXCR, one row per CDR3 protein. Of about 340,000 distinct CDR3 sequences listed, 9% to 10% were seen once; the top ten hold approximately 8.9%. The V segment lost 6 bases and the J segment 0 bases; nucleotides outside the gene matches: 2. Germline V gene sequence: CDR1 DFQATT, CDR2 SNEGSKA (reference sequence). CDR3 length equals 12 residues. Only a few counts were recorded for this clonotype. The antigen remains undetermined. This sequence originates from a woman aged 50 to 60 in good health. V and J are TRBV20-1 and TRBJ2-7; 7 bases map to TRBD2. The sequenced sample was naive T cells sorted from blood. As DNA, the CDR3 is TGCAGTGCCCGGGGGGACTCCTACGAGCAGTACTTC. Translating gives CSARGDSYEQYF.